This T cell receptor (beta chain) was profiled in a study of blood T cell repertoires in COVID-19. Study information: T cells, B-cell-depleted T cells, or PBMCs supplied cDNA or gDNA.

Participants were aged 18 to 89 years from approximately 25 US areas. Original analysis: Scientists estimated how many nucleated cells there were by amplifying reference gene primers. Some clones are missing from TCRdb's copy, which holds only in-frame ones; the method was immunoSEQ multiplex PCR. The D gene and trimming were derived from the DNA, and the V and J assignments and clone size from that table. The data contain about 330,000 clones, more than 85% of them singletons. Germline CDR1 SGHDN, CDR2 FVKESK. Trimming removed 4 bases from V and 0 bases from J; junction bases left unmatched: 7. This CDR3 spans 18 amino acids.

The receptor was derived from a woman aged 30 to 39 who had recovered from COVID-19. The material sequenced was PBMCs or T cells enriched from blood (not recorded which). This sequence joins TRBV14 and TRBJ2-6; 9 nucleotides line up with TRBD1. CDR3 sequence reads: CASSRAGTGYSGANVLTF. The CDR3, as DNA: TGTGCCAGCAGCCGCGCGGGGACAGGGTACTCTGGGGCCAACGTCCTGACTTTC.